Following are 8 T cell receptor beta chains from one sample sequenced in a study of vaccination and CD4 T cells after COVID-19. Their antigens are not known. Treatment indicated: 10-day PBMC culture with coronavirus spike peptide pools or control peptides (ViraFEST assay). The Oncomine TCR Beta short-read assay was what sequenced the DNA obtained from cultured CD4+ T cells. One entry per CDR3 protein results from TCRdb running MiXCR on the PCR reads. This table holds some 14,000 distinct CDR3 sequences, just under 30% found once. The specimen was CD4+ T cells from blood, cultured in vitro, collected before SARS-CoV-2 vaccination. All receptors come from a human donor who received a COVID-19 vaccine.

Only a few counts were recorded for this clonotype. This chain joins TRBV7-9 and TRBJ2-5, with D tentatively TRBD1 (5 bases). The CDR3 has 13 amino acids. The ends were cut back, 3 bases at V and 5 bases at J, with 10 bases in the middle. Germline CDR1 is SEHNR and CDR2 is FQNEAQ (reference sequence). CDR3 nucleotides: TGTGCCAGCAGCTTTACAGGACGGGAGACCCAGTACTTC. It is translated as CASSFTGRETQYF.

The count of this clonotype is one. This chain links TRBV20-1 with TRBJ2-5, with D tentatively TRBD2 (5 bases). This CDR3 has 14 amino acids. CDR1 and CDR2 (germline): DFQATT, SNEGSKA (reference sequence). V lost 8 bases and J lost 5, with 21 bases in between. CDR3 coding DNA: TGCAGTACTCATAGCGTTGGGGAAAGGGAGACCCAGTACTTC. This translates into CSTHSVGERETQYF.

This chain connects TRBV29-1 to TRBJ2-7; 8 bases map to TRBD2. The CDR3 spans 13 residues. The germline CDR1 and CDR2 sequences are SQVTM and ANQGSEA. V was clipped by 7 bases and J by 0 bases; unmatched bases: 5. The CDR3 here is CSAGGPSSYEQYF. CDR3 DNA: TGCAGCGCGGGGGGGCCGAGCTCCTACGAGCAGTACTTC.

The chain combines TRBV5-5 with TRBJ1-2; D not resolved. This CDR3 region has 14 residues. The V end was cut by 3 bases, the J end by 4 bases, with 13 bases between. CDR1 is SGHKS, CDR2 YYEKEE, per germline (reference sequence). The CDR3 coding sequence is TGTGCCAGCAGCTCACCCAGTGGGATCTATGGCTACACCTTC. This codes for CASSSPSGIYGYTF.

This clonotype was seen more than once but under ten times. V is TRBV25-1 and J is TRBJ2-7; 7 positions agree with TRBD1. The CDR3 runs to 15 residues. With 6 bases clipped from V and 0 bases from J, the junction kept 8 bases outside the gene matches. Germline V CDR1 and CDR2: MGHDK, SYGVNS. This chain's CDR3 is CASSPFEGASYEQYF. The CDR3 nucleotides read TGTGCCAGCAGCCCCTTTGAGGGGGCCTCCTACGAGCAGTACTTC.

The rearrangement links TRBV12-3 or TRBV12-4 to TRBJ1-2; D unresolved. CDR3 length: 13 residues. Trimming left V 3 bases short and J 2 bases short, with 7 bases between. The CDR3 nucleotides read TGTGCCAGCAGTTTCCGGCGGAACTATGGCTACACCTTC. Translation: CASSFRRNYGYTF.

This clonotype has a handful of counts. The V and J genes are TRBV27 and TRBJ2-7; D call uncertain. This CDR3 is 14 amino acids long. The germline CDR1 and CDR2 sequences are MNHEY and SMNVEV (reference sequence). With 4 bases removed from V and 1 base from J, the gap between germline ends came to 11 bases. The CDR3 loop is CASSCQTQSYEQYF. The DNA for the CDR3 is TGTGCCAGCAGTTGTCAGACGCAATCCTACGAGCAGTACTTC.

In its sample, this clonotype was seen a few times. The CDR3 DNA reads as TGTGCCAGCAGTTATATGGCAGGGGGACAGCCCCAGCATTTT. It codes for CASSYMAGGQPQHF. V gene TRBV6-2 or TRBV6-3 combines with J gene TRBJ1-5; 7 bases agree with TRBD1. The length of the CDR3 is 14 residues. Germline trimming cut 3 bases from V and 7 bases from J; bases unmatched to any gene: 6. Germline V gene sequence: CDR1 MNHEY, CDR2 SVGEGT.